These 28 T cell receptor beta chains originate from one sample sequenced in a study of blood T cell repertoires in COVID-19. Method: immunoSEQ multiplex PCR; TCRdb's copy keeps in-frame clones and lacks some. This table holds around 100,000 clones, roughly nine tenths found once. The sample comprised peripheral blood. These receptors all come from a man aged 45-65 years in a cohort sampled during active COVID-19.

The genes are TRBV5-1 and TRBJ1-3; unclear D gene. This CDR3 has 15 amino acids. Trimming cost V 8 bases and J 0 bases, with 15 bases left between them. Germline V gene sequence: CDR1 SGHRS, CDR2 YFSETQ. The CDR3 DNA sequence: TGCGCCAGTCGGACTTCGACCTACTCTGGAAACACCATATATTTT. This codes for CASRTSTYSGNTIYF.

This chain uses TRBV11-3 with TRBJ1-2, with D possibly being TRBD1 (5 bases). In germline, CDR1 is SGHNT, CDR2 YENEEA. Trimming left V 6 bases short and J 2 bases short, with 13 bases between. The CDR3 extends over 14 amino acids. CDR3 DNA sequence: TGTGCCAGCAGTACGGGAGGGACCAACTATGGCTACACCTTC. Its translation is CASSTGGTNYGYTF.

The chain combines TRBV21-1 with TRBJ1-1. TRBV21-1 is flagged as a pseudogene. This CDR3 is built from 15 residues. The CDR3 DNA reads TGTGCCAGCAGCAAACGGTCCCGCCTTCCCCCTGAAGCTTTCTTT. Its translation is CASSKRSRLPPEAFF.

The count of this clone is one. This rearrangement joins TRBV2 to TRBJ2-5, with 7 bases matching TRBD1. Trimming cost V 2 bases and J 5 bases; bases outside gene matches: 8. This CDR3 contains 15 residues. Germline-derived CDR1 and CDR2 are SNHLY and FYNNEI. The CDR3 region has the DNA TGTGCCAGCAGTGAAAGAGAGGGGGCCGTCGAGACCCAGTACTTC. This gives the protein CASSEREGAVETQYF. The full variable domain, rest sourced from reference TRBV2 and TRBJ2-5, is EPEVTQTPSHQVTQMGQEVILRCVPISNHLYFYWYRQILGQKVEFLVSFYNNEISEKSEIFDDQFSVERPDGSNFTLKIRSTKLEDSAMYFCASSEREGAVETQYFGPGTRLLVL.

For the CDR3, the DNA is TGCAGTGCTAGTCTGGGGGGGGCGGAGACCCAGTACTTC. This translates into CSASLGGAETQYF. The V and J genes are TRBV20-1 and TRBJ2-5, with D perhaps TRBD2 (7 bases). The CDR3 is 13 residues long. The germline CDR1 and CDR2 sequences are DFQATT and SNEGSKA (reference sequence). V shed 3 bases and J shed 5 bases, with 13 bases lying between them.

This rearrangement joins TRBV6-5 to TRBJ2-7; D is unresolved. This CDR3 region has 15 residues. Germline V lookup: CDR1 MNHEY, CDR2 SVGAGI. The ends were cut back, 0 bases at V and 0 bases at J, with 9 bases in the middle. CDR3 DNA sequence: TGTGCCAGCAGTTACTCGAGTCTGAACTCCTACGAGCAGTACGTC. Its translation: CASSYSSLNSYEQYV.

This clone was counted once. The V call is TRBV7-2, the J call TRBJ2-1; TRBD2 might be the D (6 bases). V lost 3 bases and J 7 bases, leaving 13 bases between the germline ends. The CDR3 sequence is 14 residues long. Germline assignment: CDR1 SGHTA and CDR2 FQGNSA. In DNA form, the CDR3 reads TGTGCCAGCAGCTTGGGGGGTATGATTAATGAGCAGTTCTTC. Its protein is CASSLGGMINEQFF.

The CDR3 DNA reads as TGTGCCAGCAGCCAAACTCGGGTAGACAACACTGAAGCTTTCTTT. Its translation is CASSQTRVDNTEAFF. The rearrangement links TRBV5-5 to TRBJ1-1; D ambiguous. The CDR3 has 15 residues. Trimming shortened V by 4 bases and J by 2 bases, and 15 bases separated the two germline ends. Germline V gene sequence: CDR1 SGHKS, CDR2 YYEKEE (reference sequence).

CDR3 bases: TGTGCCAGCAGCCAAGAAGGGGGACTACAAGAGACCCAGTACTTC. The encoded protein is CASSQEGGLQETQYF. The chain couples TRBV3-1 (or the pseudogene TRBV3-2) to TRBJ2-5; tentatively, D is TRBD2 (7 bases). Germline CDR1 reads LGHDT; CDR2 reads YNNKEL (reference sequence). CDR3 length equals 15 residues. Trimming removed 0 bases at V and 2 bases at J, with 10 bases between.

The chain has TRBV2 and TRBJ2-7; D remains unclear. This CDR3 region has 12 residues. V lost 6 bases and J lost 3, with 9 bases in between. The germline CDR1 and CDR2 sequences are SNHLY and FYNNEI. The CDR3 loop is CASSPGRYEQYF. For the CDR3, the DNA is TGTGCCAGCAGCCCCGGTCGCTACGAGCAGTACTTC.

V gene TRBV20-1 combines with J gene TRBJ1-1; TRBD1 aligns across 7 bases. Germline CDR1 DFQATT, CDR2 SNEGSKA (reference sequence). J was trimmed by 0 bases and V by 3 bases; bases with no gene match: 13. CDR3 length: 17 amino acids. CDR3 region: CSASLIRDSFMNTEAFF. The CDR3 region has the DNA TGCAGTGCTAGTTTGATCCGGGACAGCTTCATGAACACTGAAGCTTTCTTT.

The chain uses TRBV7-8 and TRBJ1-3; TRBD1 matches at 8 bases. CDR1 SGHVS and CDR2 FQNEAQ come from the germline V gene. The CDR3 extends over 17 amino acids. V dropped 1 base and J dropped 0; count of bases not matched to a gene: 5. CDR3 sequence (DNA): TGTGCCAGCAGCTTAGGTGGACAGGGAAGCTCTGGAAACACCATATATTTT. Protein sequence: CASSLGGQGSSGNTIYF.

This sequence joins TRBV19 and TRBJ2-5; TRBD1 might be the D (5 bases). Germline lookup yields CDR1 LNHDA and CDR2 SQIVND (reference sequence). This CDR3 is built from 15 residues. Trimming left V 5 bases short and J 5 bases short, with 18 bases between. CDR3 protein: CASSSSTELRETQYF. In nucleotides, the CDR3 is TGTGCCAGTAGTTCCTCGACAGAACTGAGGGAGACCCAGTACTTC.

The chain combines TRBV19 with TRBJ2-1, with 7 positions matching TRBD1. The junction had 7 bases not matched to a gene; V was cut back by 7 bases and J by 7 bases. Looked up from germline, CDR1 is LNHDA and CDR2 is SQIVND (reference sequence). The CDR3 loop spans 13 amino acids. In DNA, the CDR3 is TGTGCCAGTATGGTGGCAGGGGGTAATGAGCAGTTCTTC. Residues: CASMVAGGNEQFF.

This chain connects TRBV28 to TRBJ1-2; 12 nucleotides agree with TRBD1. The germline V gene encodes CDR1 MDHEN and CDR2 SYDVKM. The CDR3 is made up of 16 amino acids. With 3 bases clipped from V and 7 bases from J, the junction kept 9 bases outside the gene matches. The CDR3 DNA reads as TGTGCCAGCAGTTTTGGGGGGACAGGGGGCATGAGTGGCTACACCTTC. This sequence encodes CASSFGGTGGMSGYTF.

This chain uses TRBV7-9 with TRBJ2-1, with 8 positions matching TRBD2. This CDR3 contains 14 residues. The V segment lost 7 bases and the J segment 8 bases; nucleotides outside the gene matches: 10. Germline CDR1 SEHNR, CDR2 FQNEAQ (reference sequence). The CDR3 spells CASMARGGPDEQFF. Written as DNA, the CDR3 is TGTGCCAGCATGGCTCGCGGGGGGCCGGATGAGCAGTTCTTC.

The J gene is TRBJ2-7, the V gene TRBV5-5; D remains unclear. The CDR3 contains 12 residues. V was trimmed by 6 bases and J by 6 bases, leaving 13 bases between them. Germline CDR1 SGHKS, CDR2 YYEKEE (reference sequence). The CDR3 here is CASMVGVGEQYF. For the CDR3, the DNA is TGTGCCAGCATGGTAGGAGTTGGCGAGCAGTACTTC.

The chain recombines TRBV6-6 with TRBJ1-4, with D possibly matching TRBD1 (6 bases). The CDR3 is made up of 15 amino acids. The germline gives CDR1 MNHNY, CDR2 SVGAGI (reference sequence). V shed 6 bases and J shed 0 bases, with 11 bases lying between them. The DNA of the CDR3 is TGTGCCAGCAGGCCTACAGGGTCAACTAATGAAAAACTGTTTTTT. It codes for CASRPTGSTNEKLFF.

The chain is built from TRBV7-8 and TRBJ2-7; 7 bases fit TRBD2. This CDR3 region has 13 residues. In germline, CDR1 is SGHVS, CDR2 FQNEAQ. Losses at the gene ends were 5 bases for V and 4 bases for J; bases not matched to a gene: 5. The CDR3 DNA reads as TGTGCCAGCAGCCGCGGACTAGATTACGAGCAGTACGTC. Protein: CASSRGLDYEQYV.

This clone was seen only a few times. This sequence joins TRBV2 and TRBJ2-7; D remains unclear. V was shortened by 6 bases and J by 3 bases, with 21 bases between the two germline ends. In germline, CDR1 is SNHLY, CDR2 FYNNEI. The CDR3 consists of 16 residues. The DNA of the CDR3 is TGTGCCAGCAGCTATCCCTCCCGGGTCACCAACTACGAGCAGTACGTC. Translation: CASSYPSRVTNYEQYV.

The rearrangement joins TRBV14 to TRBJ1-1; TRBD1 might be the D (6 bases). The germline CDR1 and CDR2 sequences are SGHDN and FVKESK. This CDR3 has 15 amino acids. Trimming left V 1 base short and J 1 base short, with 10 bases between. The chain's CDR3 is CASSQVRTENTEAFF. As DNA, the CDR3 is TGTGCCAGCAGCCAAGTTCGGACAGAGAACACTGAAGCTTTCTTT.

This chain connects TRBV7-8 to TRBJ1-5; D is perhaps TRBD1 (6 bases). V gave up 0 bases and J gave up 0 bases, with 12 bases separating them. CDR3 length equals 17 residues. Germline-derived CDR1 and CDR2 are SGHVS and FQNEAQ. CDR3 region: CASSLAGGANSNQPQHF. The DNA for the CDR3 is TGTGCCAGCAGCTTAGCGGGGGGGGCCAATAGCAATCAGCCCCAGCATTTT. The full variable domain, its missing parts supplied by reference TRBV7-8 and TRBJ1-5, is GAGVSQSPRYKVAKRGQDVALRCDPISGHVSLFWYQQALGQGPEFLTYFQNEAQLDKSGLPSDRFFAERPEGSVSTLKIQRTQQEDSAVYLCASSLAGGANSNQPQHFGDGTRLSIL.

The chain recombines TRBV3-1 (or the pseudogene TRBV3-2) with TRBJ2-2; 8 bases are a match to TRBD1. The ends lost 3 bases at V and 7 bases at J; junction bases unmatched: 4. Germline-derived CDR1 and CDR2 are LGHDT and YNNKEL (reference sequence). The CDR3 is made up of 14 amino acids. The DNA for the CDR3 is TGTGCCAGCAGCCACGGACAGGGCGGCGGGGAGCTGTTTTTT. Residues: CASSHGQGGGELFF.

The rearrangement joins TRBV5-4 to TRBJ2-5, with a weak D call TRBD1 (6 bases). The CDR3 has 14 amino acids. CDR1 and CDR2 (germline): SGHNT, YYREEE (reference sequence). V dropped 5 bases and J dropped 4 bases, with 15 bases sitting between them. Here the CDR3 DNA reads TGTGCCAGCAGGGCGGACAGCTCCGCAGAGACCCAGTACTTC. This codes for CASRADSSAETQYF.

This sequence joins TRBV10-1 and TRBJ2-7; 12 bases line up with TRBD2. The length of the CDR3 is 13 residues. The germline CDR1 and CDR2 sequences are WNHNN and SYGVQD (reference sequence). Trimming took 7 bases from V and 2 from J; bases not matched to a gene: 0. Here the CDR3 DNA reads TGCGCCAGCACTAGCGGGGGGGCCTACGAGCAGTACTTC. Amino acids: CASTSGGAYEQYF.

V gene TRBV7-8 combines with J gene TRBJ1-3, with D hard to call. Germline V lookup: CDR1 SGHVS, CDR2 FQNEAQ. V gave up 5 bases and J gave up 0 bases, with 14 bases separating them. The length of the CDR3 is 16 residues. Written as DNA, the CDR3 is TGTGCCAGCAGCCACCGCGACTGGAACTCTGGAAACACCATATATTTT. This codes for CASSHRDWNSGNTIYF.

The rearrangement links TRBV7-8 to TRBJ2-5; weak D call: TRBD1 (7 bases). This CDR3 is 18 amino acids long. Germline V gene data show CDR1 as SGHVS and CDR2 as FQNEAQ. V was clipped by 3 bases and J by 5 bases, with 25 bases between them. The CDR3 DNA is TGTGCCAGCAGCTTCGGGCAGGGGGGCCAGATCGGCCAGGAGACCCAGTACTTC. Translating gives CASSFGQGGQIGQETQYF. The whole variable domain, filled in from reference TRBV7-8 and TRBJ2-5, reads GAGVSQSPRYKVAKRGQDVALRCDPISGHVSLFWYQQALGQGPEFLTYFQNEAQLDKSGLPSDRFFAERPEGSVSTLKIQRTQQEDSAVYLCASSFGQGGQIGQETQYFGPGTRLLVL.

The J gene is TRBJ2-5, the V gene TRBV29-1, with 7 bases lining up with TRBD1. This CDR3 contains 13 residues. Looked up from germline, CDR1 is SQVTM and CDR2 is ANQGSEA. The V gene end was trimmed by 6 bases and the J gene end by 7 bases; junction bases not matched to a gene: 11. The CDR3 sequence is CSVSDRARGTQYF. In DNA form, the CDR3 reads TGCAGCGTGTCAGACAGGGCAAGGGGGACCCAGTACTTC.